The TCR beta chain under discussion was sequenced for a study of T cells in Graves' hyperthyroidism and ophthalmopathy. Study-wide findings and caveats: Among thyroid clonotypes expanded above 0.001, most also appeared in blood.

It was RNA transcripts that yielded the amplified TCR beta CDR3 regions. HTBI primers drove first-round RT-PCR of the TCR CDR3. TCRdb reprocessed the multiplex PCR reads with MiXCR, giving one entry per CDR3 protein. In the table there are around 270,000 distinct CDR3 sequences, approximately 19% of which are singletons. Germline V gene lookup returns CDR1 SGHRS and CDR2 YFSETQ. This CDR3 comprises 17 residues. The V segment lost 2 bases and the J segment 6 bases; nucleotides outside the gene matches: 8. Diagnoses were made from clinical symptoms, serum measures (thyroxine and TRAb), thyroid ultrasound and orbital computed tomography. This clonotype occurred a few times. The antigen remains undetermined.

The gene calls are TRBV5-1 and TRBJ2-1, with TRBD2 identical over 13 bases. Sequenced: blood. This TCR was recovered from a man over 45 with Graves' ophthalmopathy. CDR3 sequence (DNA): TGCGCCAGCAGCTTCGGTCCCGGGACTAGCGGGATCAATGAGCAGTTCTTC. It translates to CASSFGPGTSGINEQFF.